The 3 T cell receptor beta chains below come from one sample, sequenced in a study of beta chain features in type 1 diabetes. Sequencing targeted expressed TCRB transcripts, as all isolated RNA had been reverse transcribed. Measured with immunoSEQ multiplex PCR; TCRdb has only the in-frame clones, and not every one. This sample yields under 450,000 clones, of which about 15% are seen a single time; 0.019% belongs to the top ten. The sample comprised naive CD4+ T cells from blood. The receptors come from a woman aged 18-29 years in good health.

This clone was picked up a small number of times. The chain is built from TRBV18 and TRBJ1-2; D is ambiguous. CDR1 and CDR2 (germline): KGHSH, LQKENI. Trimming removed 3 bases at V and 8 bases at J, with 10 bases between. This CDR3 contains 12 residues. CDR3: CASSPSLGGYTF. DNA for the CDR3: TGTGCCAGCTCACCCAGTCTCGGGGGCTACACCTTC.

This clone has more than one count but fewer than ten. The chain couples TRBV7-9 to TRBJ2-7; 7 nucleotides agree with TRBD2. V lost 6 bases to trimming and J lost 2 bases; unmatched junction nucleotides: 7. CDR3 size: 14 residues. The V gene's germline CDR1 is SEHNR and CDR2 FQNEAQ (reference sequence). Here the CDR3 DNA reads TGTGCCAGCAGGTCCCCGGGACTAACCTACGAGCAGTACTTC. As protein: CASRSPGLTYEQYF.

This clone was detected a few times. The chain links TRBV4-1 to TRBJ1-3, with D maybe TRBD1 (6 bases). V lost 0 bases and J lost 0, with 12 bases in between. The CDR3 totals 17 residues. Germline V gene lookup returns CDR1 MGHRA and CDR2 YSYEKL. CDR3 nucleotide sequence: TGCGCCAGCAGCCAAGATCCGGGACAAGGCTCTGGAAACACCATATATTTT. Translated, it gives CASSQDPGQGSGNTIYF.